What follows are 9 T cell receptor beta chains derived from one specimen sequenced in a study of T cell changes during pregnancy in multiple sclerosis (dated by TCRdb to the late 2010s). Receptors were amplified or captured by the immunoSEQ multiplex PCR assay. The table comes from immuneACCESS by way of TCRdb, which keeps in-frame sequences with V and J called. Part of the clones is missing from these tables; in studies checked, under half for an unresolved V gene and the rest for unknown reasons. For this sample the table gives some 48,000 clones, of which roughly nine tenths were detected only once. The ten largest make up around 7.9% of the sample. Sequencing used CD8+ T cells from peripheral blood mononuclear cells, obtained in the second trimester of pregnancy. The receptors originated from a female donor with multiple sclerosis, enrolled in a pregnancy study.

CDR3 in DNA: TGTGCCAGCAGCCAAGGGACTAGCGGACAAAACATTCAGTACTTC. It translates to CASSQGTSGQNIQYF. The chain is built from TRBV14 and TRBJ2-4, with 10 bases matching TRBD2. This CDR3 contains 15 residues. Trimming at V came to 1 base and at J to 5 bases, leaving 2 bases not matched to a gene. CDR1 is SGHDN, CDR2 FVKESK, per germline.

The rearrangement links TRBV5-4 to TRBJ2-7, with TRBD2 matching 12 bases. This CDR3 comprises 16 residues. CDR1 and CDR2 (germline): SGHNT, YYREEE (reference sequence). V lost 1 base, J lost 3 bases, and 5 bases stayed unmatched. The CDR3 loop reads CASSLLLAGGVYEQYF. The CDR3 region has the DNA TGTGCCAGCAGCTTGTTACTAGCGGGGGGAGTCTACGAGCAGTACTTC.

This clone appeared once. The J gene is TRBJ2-7, the V gene TRBV5-6; TRBD2 matches 7 bases. V trimming: 3 bases; J trimming: 9 bases; junction bases outside the gene matches: 12. CDR1 and CDR2 (germline): SGHDT, YYEEEE. The CDR3 is made up of 14 amino acids. CDR3 sequence: CASSSGGGPSVQYF. The CDR3 DNA follows: TGTGCCAGCAGCTCAGGCGGGGGTCCTTCAGTGCAGTACTTC.

This chain uses TRBV19 with TRBJ2-7; 9 bases match TRBD2. Germline CDR1 reads LNHDA; CDR2 reads SQIVND (reference sequence). The CDR3 runs to 14 residues. Trimming at V came to 4 bases and at J to 0 bases, leaving 1 base not matched to a gene. CDR3 region: CASSSSGGSYEQYF. The CDR3 DNA reads TGTGCCAGTAGTAGTAGCGGGGGCTCCTACGAGCAGTACTTC.

The chain recombines TRBV6-6 with TRBJ1-2, with TRBD1 as a possible D gene (5 bases). There are 14 residues in the CDR3. Per germline, CDR1 MNHNY and CDR2 SVGAGI (reference sequence). The V end was cut by 0 bases, the J end by 4 bases, with 9 bases between. The CDR3 reads CASSYSDSSYGYTF. DNA for the CDR3: TGTGCCAGCAGTTACTCTGACAGTTCCTATGGCTACACCTTC.

The J gene is TRBJ1-2, the V gene TRBV7-9; D is undetermined. This CDR3 is 11 amino acids long. In germline, CDR1 is SEHNR, CDR2 FQNEAQ (reference sequence). The ends were cut back, 5 bases at V and 4 bases at J, with 5 bases in the middle. The CDR3 region is CASSTVYGYTF. CDR3 DNA sequence: TGTGCCAGCAGCACAGTCTATGGCTACACCTTC.

The chain links TRBV11-2 to TRBJ2-7; 9 bases match TRBD1. Germline CDR1 reads SGHAT; CDR2 reads FQNNGV. Trimming removed 5 bases from V and 3 bases from J; junction bases left unmatched: 2. CDR3 length equals 13 residues. CDR3 DNA: TGTGCCAGCAGCGCGGGACAGGGCTACGAGCAGTACTTC. Its protein is CASSAGQGYEQYF.

The chain is built from TRBV5-1 and TRBJ2-5, with TRBD1 matching 7 bases. The length of the CDR3 is 19 residues. J lost 2 bases, V lost 0 bases, and 16 bases had no gene match. Germline V gene data show CDR1 as SGHRS and CDR2 as YFSETQ. CDR3 region: CASSLDIDRAGFSQETQYF. As DNA, the CDR3 is TGCGCCAGCAGCTTGGATATTGACAGGGCCGGATTCTCGCAAGAGACCCAGTACTTC. Looking up the rest from reference TRBV5-1 and TRBJ2-5 gives the full variable domain: KAGVTQTPRYLIKTRGQQVTLSCSPISGHRSVSWYQQTPGQGLQFLFEYFSETQRNKGNFPGRFSGRQFSNSRSEMNVSTLELGDSALYLCASSLDIDRAGFSQETQYFGPGTRLLVL.

This rearrangement joins TRBV2 to TRBJ2-1; TRBD2 aligns across 9 bases. CDR1 and CDR2 (germline): SNHLY, FYNNEI. The CDR3 spans 14 residues. Unmatched junction bases numbered 10, after V lost 9 bases and J lost 7 bases. CDR3 protein: CASLYAGGENEQFF. In DNA, the CDR3 is TGTGCCAGTTTGTACGCGGGGGGGGAAAATGAGCAGTTCTTC. The entire variable domain, with the rest obtained from reference TRBV2 and TRBJ2-1, is as follows: EPEVTQTPSHQVTQMGQEVILRCVPISNHLYFYWYRQILGQKVEFLVSFYNNEISEKSEIFDDQFSVERPDGSNFTLKIRSTKLEDSAMYFCASLYAGGENEQFFGPGTRLTVL.